This T cell receptor (beta chain) was sequenced in a study of blood T cell repertoires in COVID-19 (dated by TCRdb to the early 2020s). About the investigation overall: Samples covering the acute and convalescent phases of COVID-19 were provided by collaborators in the United States, Italy and Spain. The prospective study material was composed of cDNA or gDNA derived from T cells, B-cell-depleted T cells, or PBMCs. Deeply sampled blood TCRbeta repertoires from subjects exposed to, actively infected with, or recovered from COVID-19 were included in the dataset. A freely available public database, intended as a resource for researchers studying the immune response to SARS-CoV-2, is where the repertoires were released. Samples were obtained from the ongoing ImmuneRACE study (first 160 participants) and from roughly 1,300 subjects provided by 6 global collaborators. The sample metadata nearly always contained a de-identified subject ID, COVID-19 status, age in years and sex. Where HLA class I and class II types were available, the types were taken from metadata supplied by the sample provider, not from assay-based typing. The full study reports these points: How much clinical and demographic metadata was included differed by source and by participant, and the metadata was provided uncurated.

Worth noting for this clone: Its recognized antigen is unknown. Within one base of it there is no much larger clone, and no base qualities were kept.

TCRbeta CDR3 regions were amplified from genomic DNA using the immunoSEQ Assay, a bias-controlled multiplex PCR. Per the source publication's procedure: The number of nucleated cells in each sample was estimated by amplification of reference gene primers within the assay. To quantify the absolute abundance of each unique TCRbeta CDR3 rearrangement, sequence reads were collapsed and filtered. For each sample, productive Simpson clonality was calculated as the square root of Simpson's diversity index over productive rearrangements. This is the immuneACCESS table as TCRdb keeps it, with only in-frame sequences that have V and J called. A part of the clones is gone; compared with another copy, unresolved V genes explain less than half, and the rest is unexplained. V and J calls and clone size are copied from that table; D and trimming were computed from the DNA. The sample contains approximately 220,000 clones, roughly 85% of them found a single time. In total, the top ten clones hold about 5.3% of the sample.

Enrolling through a virtual design, the prospective study's participants ranged in age from roughly 18 to 95 years and lived across roughly 24 United States geographic areas. In the prospective study, cohorts were assigned on the basis of participant-reported clinical history obtained from a screening survey and a study questionnaire. Exposed participants had been in contact with someone with a PCR-confirmed or clinician-diagnosed COVID-19 case within 2 weeks of study entry. In the prospective study, whole blood, serum and a nasopharyngeal or oropharyngeal swab were collected from each participant by mobile phlebotomists. Over a roughly 2-month period, participants in the prospective study had the option of providing additional blood draws and questionnaires. Before DNA extraction, blood samples from the prospective study were shipped at room temperature or frozen. Sequenced input: PBMCs or T cells enriched from blood (not recorded which). The source is a woman aged 45-60 years who had been exposed to COVID-19.

The CDR3: CASSPASGLQPQHF. The nucleotide sequence reads as follows: TGTGCCAGCAGTCCCGCCTCTGGGCTTCAGCCCCAGCATTTT. Rearrangement joined TRBV28 to TRBJ1-5; the D gene cannot be named for sure. CDR1 and CDR2 are drawn from the germline V gene: MDHEN, SYDVKM. From the cysteine through the phenylalanine, the CDR3 covers 14 amino acids. The kept DNA is CDR3 alone, 42 bases in frame from the first base. The V end loses 5 bases and the J end loses 6 bases, and a stretch of 14 bases separates them.